This TCR beta chain was recovered during a study of monozygotic twins with inflammatory bowel disease. Reanalyzing the 5' RACE reads, TCRdb keeps one entry per CDR3 protein, without DNA. Its listing shows fewer than 400,000 distinct CDR3 sequences. CDR1 and CDR2 (germline): SGHTA, FQGNSA. The CDR3 consists of 14 residues. Material: blood. The rearrangement joins TRBV7-2 to TRBJ2-2; TCRdb's D call of TRBD2 is untestable without DNA. The clonotype originates from a human donor with ulcerative colitis or Crohn's disease, or a healthy co-twin of an affected twin (not recorded which). CDR3 loop: CASSLWRVAGELFF.